Listed here are 6 T cell receptor beta chains from one sample, sequenced in a study of shared T cell receptors in the human thymus (dated by TCRdb to the early 2020s). The method behind the library was the immunoSEQ multiplex PCR assay. Held by TCRdb, this immuneACCESS table contains in-frame sequences only and omits some clones. Under half of the omission traces to an unresolved V gene where checked; the cause of the rest is unknown. This sample lists 500,000 to 750,000 clones; 70% to 90% were detected once. The ten top clones hold approximately 0.011% of the sample. The same data also went into a second study, on human thymus T cells.

The specimen sequenced was thymocytes. These receptors all come from a boy under two years old with a congenital heart defect. Donor details come from another sample of the same person, matched by shared clones.

The chain couples TRBV7-2 to TRBJ1-3; D is possibly TRBD1 (5 bases). The germline V gene has CDR1 SGHTA and CDR2 FQGNSA. CDR3 size: 19 residues. V shed 0 bases and J shed 2 bases, with 20 bases lying between them. For the CDR3, the DNA is TGTGCCAGCAGCTTAGCGCGTTTAAGGGAACAGGCACCTGGAAACACCATATATTTT. It translates to CASSLARLREQAPGNTIYF.

The chain is built from TRBV2 and TRBJ2-1; a weak D match, TRBD1 (5 bases). In germline, CDR1 is SNHLY, CDR2 FYNNEI. There are 13 residues in the CDR3. The ends were cut back, 8 bases at V and 4 bases at J, with 12 bases in the middle. CDR3 residues: CASHGDSYNEQFF. The CDR3 bases are TGTGCCAGCCATGGAGACAGTTACAATGAGCAGTTCTTC. The whole variable domain, remainder taken from reference TRBV2 and TRBJ2-1, is EPEVTQTPSHQVTQMGQEVILRCVPISNHLYFYWYRQILGQKVEFLVSFYNNEISEKSEIFDDQFSVERPDGSNFTLKIRSTKLEDSAMYFCASHGDSYNEQFFGPGTRLTVL.

The rearrangement uses TRBV10-2 and TRBJ2-7; 7 nucleotides line up with TRBD2. The germline V gene has CDR1 WSHSY and CDR2 SAAADI. This CDR3 region has 14 residues. After removal of 7 bases from V and 13 bases from J, the junction contained 19 bases not matched to a gene. The CDR3 sequence: CASTAPGGSLLLYF. The CDR3 DNA is TGCGCCAGCACCGCCCCGGGAGGCTCACTACTTCTATACTTC.

This rearrangement joins TRBV27 to TRBJ2-1; weak D call: TRBD2 (6 bases). The CDR3 runs to 17 residues. Germline V gene data show CDR1 as MNHEY and CDR2 as SMNVEV (reference sequence). V was cut by 3 bases and J by 5 bases, with 20 bases left in between. The CDR3 protein is CASSFHPLADLNNEQFF. In nucleotides, the CDR3 is TGTGCCAGCAGTTTCCATCCCTTAGCGGACTTAAACAATGAGCAGTTCTTC.

The CDR3 loop is CASSPVPGQDYEQYF. The CDR3 DNA reads TGTGCCAGCTCGCCCGTCCCGGGACAGGACTACGAGCAGTACTTC. The rearrangement joins TRBV18 to TRBJ2-7; 8 bases are shared with TRBD1. Germline CDR1 KGHSH, CDR2 LQKENI. The junction had 10 bases not matched to a gene; V was cut back by 6 bases and J by 3 bases. CDR3 length equals 15 residues.

The chain links TRBV4-2 to TRBJ1-5; D is perhaps TRBD1 (5 bases). The CDR3 extends over 17 amino acids. With 0 bases removed from V and 2 bases from J, the gap between germline ends came to 14 bases. Germline CDR1 LGHNA, CDR2 YNFKEQ. CDR3: CASSQELPGGGNQPQHF. In DNA form, the CDR3 reads TGTGCCAGCAGCCAAGAGCTACCGGGGGGGGGCAATCAGCCCCAGCATTTT.